One sample yielded the 11 T cell receptor beta chains listed below, sequenced in a study of blood T cells in healthy people across ages. Primed by a sample-barcoded 5' primer and a J-beta primer mix, a second PCR proceeded for about 6 to 11 cycles. A single record per CDR3 protein comes from TCRdb applying MiXCR to the 5' RACE reads. This table holds approximately 1,100,000 distinct CDR3 sequences, 35% to 50% found once. Sequencing used blood. These receptors were collected from an older woman in good health.

The chain recombines TRBV7-9 with TRBJ2-1; tentatively, D is TRBD1 (6 bases). The V gene lost 5 bases and the J gene lost 8 bases, with 22 bases spanning the gap. The length of the CDR3 is 16 residues. Germline CDR1 SEHNR, CDR2 FQNEAQ (reference sequence). CDR3 nucleotide sequence: TGTGCCAGCAGCCTCATTCCGGGACACTCATTTGATGAGCAGTTCTTC. Its protein product is CASSLIPGHSFDEQFF.

This clonotype was counted a single time. The chain recombines TRBV12-3 or TRBV12-4 with TRBJ2-1, with 14 nucleotides matching TRBD2. CDR3 length equals 19 residues. Germline trimming cut 6 bases from V and 0 bases from J; bases unmatched to any gene: 10. CDR3 in amino acids: CASRTSGRAELSSYNEQFF. The CDR3 nucleotides read TGTGCCAGCAGGACTAGCGGGAGGGCCGAATTGAGCTCCTACAATGAGCAGTTCTTC.

This sequence joins TRBV3-1 and TRBJ2-5; 15 bases match TRBD2. TRBJ2-7 matches the DNA end more closely, so the J call is doubtful. The CDR3 has 15 residues. Germline CDR1 is LGHDT and CDR2 is YNNKEL (reference sequence). The CDR3 nucleotides are TGTGCCAGCAGCCGCGGGACTAGCGGGAGGCACGAGCAGTACTTC. Residues: CASSRGTSGRHEQYF.

CDR3 in amino acids: CASSQGTGSGANVLTF. The CDR3 nucleotides read TGCGCCAGCAGCCAAGGCACAGGGTCCGGGGCCAACGTCCTGACTTTC. This chain uses TRBV4-1 with TRBJ2-6, with D perhaps TRBD1 (6 bases). Germline V gives CDR1 MGHRA, CDR2 YSYEKL. V was trimmed by 1 base and J by 4 bases, leaving 11 bases between them. CDR3 length: 16 residues.

V usage is TRBV27 and J usage is TRBJ1-2, with D perhaps matching TRBD1 (6 bases). Germline CDR1 is MNHEY and CDR2 is SMNVEV (reference sequence). The germline V and J ends were trimmed by 5 bases and 1 base, with 11 bases remaining between them. CDR3 length: 14 residues. CDR3 region: CASSNQGINYGYTF. The CDR3, as DNA: TGTGCCAGCAGTAACCAGGGGATTAACTATGGCTACACCTTC.

The V call is TRBV13, the J call TRBJ2-7; D gene uncertain. The CDR3 has 14 amino acids. The V end lost 4 bases, the J end lost 2 bases, and 12 bases lay between the germline ends. Germline V gives CDR1 PRHDT, CDR2 FYEKMQ (reference sequence). The CDR3 spells CASSSGLTTYEQYF. The CDR3, as DNA: TGTGCCAGCAGCTCCGGTCTAACAACCTACGAGCAGTACTTC. Filled out from reference TRBV13 and TRBJ2-7, the complete variable domain reads AAGVIQSPRHLIKEKRETATLKCYPIPRHDTVYWYQQGPGQDPQFLISFYEKMQSDKGSIPDRFSAQQFSDYHSELNMSSLELGDSALYFCASSSGLTTYEQYFGPGTRLTVT.

The V and J genes are TRBV20-1 and TRBJ2-5; a possible D gene is TRBD1 (5 bases). The DNA end is more similar to TRBJ2-7, so the J call may be wrong. This CDR3 spans 13 amino acids. Germline V gene sequence: CDR1 DFQATT, CDR2 SNEGSKA (reference sequence). The CDR3 here is CSASRTNPYEQYF. The CDR3 nucleotides are TGCAGTGCTAGCCGGACAAATCCCTACGAGCAGTACTTC.

This rearrangement joins TRBV6-1 to TRBJ2-7; 7 positions match TRBD1. The V gene's germline CDR1 is MNHNS and CDR2 SASEGT. The CDR3 loop spans 13 amino acids. The V gene end was trimmed by 6 bases and the J gene end by 0 bases; junction bases not matched to a gene: 2. CDR3 in amino acids: CASRGQNSYEQYF. The CDR3 nucleotides are TGTGCCAGCAGGGGACAGAACTCCTACGAGCAGTACTTC.

This clonotype was counted only a few times. The chain employs TRBV14 and TRBJ1-4; D not resolved. The germline CDR1 and CDR2 sequences are SGHDN and FVKESK. CDR3 length: 16 residues. Deletions cut 4 bases from V and 0 bases from J, with 12 bases between. The DNA for the CDR3 is TGTGCCAGCAGCCCGCTTGGAAGTGCAACTAATGAAAAACTGTTTTTT. This codes for CASSPLGSATNEKLFF.

The J gene is TRBJ2-1, the V gene TRBV7-9; D not certain. V lost 8 bases and J lost 7, with 21 bases in between. Per germline, CDR1 SEHNR and CDR2 FQNEAQ (reference sequence). CDR3 length equals 15 residues. CDR3 sequence (DNA): TGTGCCAGCGGCCCTTACCCCGACCAGTTAAATGAGCAGTTCTTC. It encodes CASGPYPDQLNEQFF.

This clonotype was found a few times. The chain carries TRBV20-1 and TRBJ2-3, with D uncertain. This CDR3 contains 14 residues. Deletions cut 6 bases from V and 4 bases from J, with 17 bases between. Germline CDR1 and CDR2: DFQATT and SNEGSKA (reference sequence). The CDR3 loop reads CSASALSRADTQYF. CDR3 in DNA: TGCAGTGCGAGTGCCCTCTCCCGGGCAGATACGCAGTATTTT.